This T cell receptor (beta chain) was identified in a study of blood T cell repertoires in COVID-19. The J segment lost 2 bases and the V segment lost 2 bases, leaving 5 bases of the junction unmatched. Germline values: CDR1 SGHTA, CDR2 FQGNSA. The CDR3 consists of 16 residues. The repertoire was sequenced with immunoSEQ multiplex PCR; TCRdb's copy has only in-frame clones and lacks some. This sample has around 270,000 clones, with 80% to 90% found just once. This clone was detected only a few times. The V and J genes are TRBV7-2 and TRBJ2-3; 9 nucleotides align to TRBD2. Sequencing was performed on PBMCs or T cells enriched from blood (not recorded which). The origin of this receptor is a woman aged 40 to 50 who had been exposed to COVID-19. This chain's CDR3 is CASSLSAGGPTDTQYF. The CDR3 nucleotides are TGTGCCAGCAGCTTATCGGCGGGGGGGCCCACAGATACGCAGTATTTT.